One and the same sample provided the 6 T cell receptor beta chains below, sequenced in a study of beta chain features in type 1 diabetes. TCRB transcripts that were expressed got sequenced, as all of the isolated RNA had been reverse transcribed. Here immunoSEQ multiplex PCR was the method, and the copy in TCRdb shows in-frame clones only, minus some. The sample lists about 320,000 clones; about 15% were seen once. Sequencing input: central memory CD4+ T cells from blood. The receptor source for this set is a man aged 25-45 years in good health.

This clone was counted a few times. This chain joins TRBV14 and TRBJ1-2, with unresolved D. The V gene's germline CDR1 is SGHDN and CDR2 FVKESK. The CDR3 runs to 12 residues. Trimming took off 4 bases at V and 8 bases at J, with 11 bases between the two ends. The CDR3 sequence: CASSPGRRGYTF. DNA of the CDR3: TGTGCCAGCAGCCCAGGAAGGAGGGGCTACACCTTC.

V and J are TRBV5-6 and TRBJ2-7; 12 bases are shared with TRBD2. The V gene end was trimmed by 4 bases and the J gene end by 9 bases; junction bases not matched to a gene: 5. The CDR3 covers 13 residues. The germline gives CDR1 SGHDT, CDR2 YYEEEE. This CDR3 reads CASSIELAGGQYV. CDR3 nucleotides: TGTGCCAGCAGCATAGAACTAGCGGGAGGGCAGTACGTC.

This clone was observed a few times. Relative to the germline gene, one junction end is altered; a read error may explain this. This chain connects TRBV7-9 to TRBJ1-3; D is ambiguous. Germline V gene data show CDR1 as SEHNR and CDR2 as FQNEAQ (reference sequence). This CDR3 contains 14 residues. The CDR3 loop is CASTLDRSGNTIYF. CDR3 DNA sequence: TGTGCCAGCACCTTAGATCGCTCTGGAAACACCATATATTTT.

This chain joins TRBV5-4 and TRBJ2-2; 10 bases match TRBD1. Germline CDR1 reads SGHNT; CDR2 reads YYREEE (reference sequence). This CDR3 contains 13 residues. The ends lost 10 bases at V and 7 bases at J; junction bases unmatched: 7. This chain's CDR3 is CAAGQGVFGELFF. The CDR3 bases are TGTGCCGCCGGACAGGGGGTTTTCGGGGAGCTGTTTTTT.

This clone appeared a few times. V usage is TRBV5-4 and J usage is TRBJ2-3, with 7 bases fitting TRBD2. The CDR3 loop spans 16 amino acids. The junction had 14 bases not matched to a gene; V was cut back by 4 bases and J by 6 bases. Germline V lookup: CDR1 SGHNT, CDR2 YYREEE (reference sequence). CDR3 in amino acids: CASSLEAGPGGDTQYF. The CDR3 nucleotides are TGTGCCAGCAGCCTGGAAGCGGGACCCGGTGGGGATACGCAGTATTTT. The complete variable domain, with remaining parts taken from reference TRBV5-4 and TRBJ2-3, reads ETGVTQSPTHLIKTRGQQVTLRCSSQSGHNTVSWYQQALGQGPQFIFQYYREEENGRGNFPPRFSGLQFPNYSSELNVNALELDDSALYLCASSLEAGPGGDTQYFGPGTRLTVL.

The chain joins TRBV28 to TRBJ1-1, with a weak D call TRBD1 (5 bases). Between the trimmed V and J ends, which lost 5 bases and 5 bases, there was a span of 9 bases. Per the germline V gene, CDR1 is MDHEN and CDR2 is SYDVKM. The CDR3 length is 12 residues. CDR3 amino acids: CASSIQETEAFF. DNA of the CDR3: TGTGCCAGCAGTATACAGGAGACTGAAGCTTTCTTT. Drawing the rest from reference TRBV28 and TRBJ1-1, the complete variable domain is DVKVTQSSRYLVKRTGEKVFLECVQDMDHENMFWYRQDPGLGLRLIYFSYDVKMKEKGDIPEGYSVSREKKERFSLILESASTNQTSMYLCASSIQETEAFFGQGTRLTVV.